The 31 T cell receptor beta chains reported below all come from one sample, sequenced in a study of OX40 agonist ivuxolimab in advanced cancers. Data came from immunoSEQ multiplex PCR; TCRdb stores just in-frame clones and leaves some out. There are some 150,000 clones in the sample; 90% occur only once, and 0.95% to 1.4% lies in the top ten. The material was CD4+ or CD8+ T cells sorted from blood, obtained in a trial of the OX40 agonist ivuxolimab. Receptors originate from an adult with an advanced solid tumor such as melanoma, head and neck, liver or kidney cancer.

This rearrangement joins TRBV28 to TRBJ2-2, with D tentatively TRBD1 or TRBD2 (5 bases each). This CDR3 is 13 amino acids long. Germline CDR1 and CDR2: MDHEN and SYDVKM. V was shortened by 3 bases and J by 6 bases, with 8 bases between the two germline ends. The CDR3 is CASSLGDAGELFF. In nucleotides, the CDR3 is TGTGCCAGCAGTTTGGGGGACGCCGGGGAGCTGTTTTTT.

V is TRBV5-1 and J is TRBJ1-1; D gene unclear. Germline CDR1 SGHRS, CDR2 YFSETQ. Trimming took off 1 base at V and 0 bases at J, with 7 bases between the two ends. CDR3 size: 14 residues. This CDR3 is CASSLLSVNTEAFF. CDR3 sequence (DNA): TGCGCCAGCAGCTTGCTCTCGGTGAACACTGAAGCTTTCTTT.

CDR3 residues: CASNFMLGGELFF. Here the CDR3 DNA reads TGTGCCAGCAACTTCATGTTGGGCGGGGAGCTGTTTTTT. The chain carries TRBV25-1 and TRBJ2-2, with no clear D. Trimming left V 7 bases short and J 7 bases short, with 13 bases between. This CDR3 comprises 13 residues. Germline CDR1 and CDR2: MGHDK and SYGVNS.

The chain has TRBV19 and TRBJ2-1; no reliable D call. The V end lost 2 bases, the J end lost 5 bases, and 7 bases lay between the germline ends. The CDR3 extends over 13 amino acids. Per germline, CDR1 LNHDA and CDR2 SQIVND (reference sequence). CDR3: CASSIRWDNEQFF. Here the CDR3 DNA reads TGTGCCAGTAGTATAAGGTGGGACAATGAGCAGTTCTTC.

This rearrangement joins TRBV25-1 to TRBJ1-4; no reliable D call. Germline V gene lookup returns CDR1 MGHDK and CDR2 SYGVNS. This CDR3 comprises 12 residues. The V and J ends lost 2 bases and 8 bases respectively, with 6 bases between them. CDR3 loop: CASSETVEKLFF. CDR3 sequence (DNA): TGTGCCAGCAGTGAAACGGTAGAAAAACTGTTTTTT.

J is TRBJ1-1 and V is TRBV19; D ambiguous. Trimming stripped 6 bases from V and 1 base from J, with 18 bases between. The germline V gene has CDR1 LNHDA and CDR2 SQIVND (reference sequence). The CDR3 extends over 16 amino acids. The CDR3 DNA sequence: TGTGCCAGTAGCGACTTATTATTCGTGGCGAACACTGAAGCTTTCTTT. It codes for CASSDLLFVANTEAFF. Combining the CDR3 with reference TRBV19 and TRBJ1-1 gives the whole variable domain DGGITQSPKYLFRKEGQNVTLSCEQNLNHDAMYWYRQDPGQGLRLIYYSQIVNDFQKGDIAEGYSVSREKKESFPLTVTSAQKNPTAFYLCASSDLLFVANTEAFFGQGTRLTVV.

The gene calls are TRBV11-2 and TRBJ2-7; D remains ambiguous. CDR3 size: 13 residues. Trimming cost V 1 base and J 12 bases, with 16 bases left between them. Germline values: CDR1 SGHAT, CDR2 FQNNGV. CDR3 sequence: CASSLGVGLRAYF. CDR3 DNA: TGTGCCAGCAGCTTAGGTGTAGGTCTACGAGCGTACTTC.

A single count supports this clone. The V call is TRBV11-3, the J call TRBJ2-7; D unclear. Germline CDR1 is SGHNT and CDR2 is YENEEA. The CDR3 covers 12 residues. Trimming took 0 bases from V and 11 from J, leaving 11 bases between them. The CDR3: CASSLDHSEKYF. The DNA for the CDR3 is TGTGCCAGCAGCTTAGATCACTCAGAAAAGTACTTC.

As DNA, the CDR3 is TGTGCCAGCAGCCCAAGGAACGAGCAGTACTTC. Translated: CASSPRNEQYF. The V call is TRBV7-9, the J call TRBJ2-7; no definite D call. The CDR3 has 11 residues. Germline assignment: CDR1 SEHNR and CDR2 FQNEAQ (reference sequence). Trimming stripped 5 bases from V and 5 bases from J, with 7 bases between.

The chain uses TRBV27 and TRBJ2-7, with 7 bases lining up with TRBD2. This CDR3 has 15 residues. The V gene's germline CDR1 is MNHEY and CDR2 SMNVEV (reference sequence). Trimming cost V 0 bases and J 4 bases; bases outside gene matches: 6. In DNA, the CDR3 is TGTGCCAGCAGTTTATCGCCGGGACTATATTACGAGCAGTACTTC. It encodes CASSLSPGLYYEQYF.

V is TRBV30 and J is TRBJ2-5, with D maybe TRBD1 (6 bases). The V and J ends lost 0 bases and 10 bases respectively, with 12 bases between them. CDR3 length: 12 amino acids. Germline CDR1 and CDR2: GTSNPN and SVGIG (reference sequence). The CDR3 DNA reads TGTGCCTGGAGTGTAACCGGACAGCTCCAGTACTTC. Its protein product is CAWSVTGQLQYF.

CDR3 sequence: CASSYGLVNEQFF. The CDR3 DNA is TGTGCCAGCAGTTACGGACTCGTCAATGAGCAGTTCTTC. The chain couples TRBV6-4 to TRBJ2-1; tentatively, D is TRBD2 (5 bases). V lost 5 bases to trimming and J lost 6 bases, with 11 bases between them. The germline CDR1 and CDR2 sequences are MRHNA and SNTAGT. The CDR3 is 13 amino acids.

This chain connects TRBV9 to TRBJ2-5; 11 bases fit TRBD2. V dropped 0 bases and J dropped 0; count of bases not matched to a gene: 7. CDR3 length equals 18 residues. Germline V gene data show CDR1 as SGDLS and CDR2 as YYNGEE. CDR3 coding DNA: TGTGCCAGCAGCGTAGCCCCCGGGGGACTAGCGGACCAAGAGACCCAGTACTTC. Translating it yields CASSVAPGGLADQETQYF.

The chain is built from TRBV28 and TRBJ1-4, with D perhaps TRBD1 (5 bases). CDR1 MDHEN and CDR2 SYDVKM come from the germline V gene. The CDR3 is made up of 15 amino acids. V lost 4 bases to trimming and J lost 4 bases, with 13 bases between them. This CDR3 reads CASSSPGEVNEKLFF. For the CDR3, the DNA is TGTGCCAGCAGTTCCCCGGGGGAGGTTAATGAAAAACTGTTTTTT.

This chain links TRBV11-3 with TRBJ2-2, with TRBD2 as a possible D gene (6 bases). Trimming stripped 6 bases from V and 6 bases from J, with 17 bases between. This CDR3 contains 15 residues. Germline V gives CDR1 SGHNT, CDR2 YENEEA. The CDR3 protein is CASSRGSRGSGELFF. CDR3 nucleotides: TGTGCCAGCAGTCGGGGGAGTCGGGGATCCGGGGAGCTGTTTTTT.

The chain employs TRBV9 and TRBJ1-2; D not certain. Germline-derived CDR1 and CDR2 are SGDLS and YYNGEE. Trimming shortened V by 3 bases and J by 8 bases, and 20 bases separated the two germline ends. The CDR3 is 15 residues long. CDR3 in amino acids: CASSDNPRPPEGYTF. In DNA, the CDR3 is TGTGCCAGCAGCGACAATCCCCGCCCCCCGGAAGGCTACACCTTC. The full variable domain, its missing parts supplied by reference TRBV9 and TRBJ1-2, is DSGVTQTPKHLITATGQRVTLRCSPRSGDLSVYWYQQSLDQGLQFLIQYYNGEERAKGNILERFSAQQFPDLHSELNLSSLELGDSALYFCASSDNPRPPEGYTFGSGTRLTVV.

V is TRBV6-5 and J is TRBJ2-5, with D perhaps TRBD1 (5 bases). The V gene's germline CDR1 is MNHEY and CDR2 SVGAGI. The CDR3 totals 15 residues. Trimming took 0 bases from V and 3 from J, leaving 11 bases between them. The CDR3 loop is CASSYSGRREETQYF. The DNA of the CDR3 is TGTGCCAGCAGTTACTCTGGTCGCAGGGAAGAGACCCAGTACTTC.

CDR3 bases: TGTGCCAGCTCACCAGGGGACAGCTCCTACGAGCAGTACTTC. Translated: CASSPGDSSYEQYF. The chain uses TRBV18 and TRBJ2-7, with 7 bases aligning to TRBD1. V shed 2 bases, J shed 0 bases, and the junction held 1 base outside the gene matches. The CDR3 spans 14 residues. Germline assignment: CDR1 KGHSH and CDR2 LQKENI.

Only a few counts were recorded for this clone. The CDR3 here is CASSAPGGTNEKLFF. As DNA, the CDR3 is TGTGCCAGCAGTGCACCAGGTGGAACTAATGAAAAACTGTTTTTT. The rearrangement links TRBV28 to TRBJ1-4; no firm D call. Trimming took off 5 bases at V and 1 base at J, with 11 bases between the two ends. In germline, CDR1 is MDHEN, CDR2 SYDVKM. This CDR3 has 15 residues.

Written as DNA, the CDR3 is TGTGCCAGTAAGGAACAGGGGGGACCAACTAATGAAAAACTGTTTTTT. It is translated as CASKEQGGPTNEKLFF. The rearrangement links TRBV19 to TRBJ1-4; TRBD1 agrees at 8 bases. The V gene's germline CDR1 is LNHDA and CDR2 SQIVND (reference sequence). V gave up 7 bases and J gave up 0 bases; unmatched junction bases: 7. The CDR3 contains 16 residues.

This chain connects TRBV28 to TRBJ2-7; D is unresolved. Germline lookup yields CDR1 MDHEN and CDR2 SYDVKM. With 4 bases removed from V and 1 base from J, the gap between germline ends came to 20 bases. CDR3 size: 17 residues. The CDR3 sequence: CASSSSSTVPFSYEQYF. The CDR3 nucleotides are TGTGCCAGCAGTTCCTCTTCCACCGTCCCCTTTTCCTACGAGCAGTACTTC.

This chain connects TRBV6-1 to TRBJ2-5; 11 positions agree with TRBD2. This CDR3 is 14 amino acids long. J was trimmed by 4 bases and V by 4 bases; bases with no gene match: 2. CDR1 and CDR2 (germline): MNHNS, SASEGT. CDR3 DNA sequence: TGTGCCAGCAGTGGACTAGCGGGGACAGAGACCCAGTACTTC. Protein product: CASSGLAGTETQYF.

This clone came up once. The V gene is TRBV5-1, the J gene TRBJ2-1; 12 bases line up with TRBD2. This CDR3 is 15 amino acids long. Germline CDR1 reads SGHRS; CDR2 reads YFSETQ. J was trimmed by 6 bases and V by 0 bases; bases with no gene match: 1. CDR3 in amino acids: CASSLGLAGVNEQFF. The CDR3 DNA follows: TGCGCCAGCAGCTTGGGACTAGCGGGAGTCAATGAGCAGTTCTTC.

This clone turned up a few times. Other DNA variants within this sample encode the same CDR3. The rearrangement joins TRBV6-6 to TRBJ1-1, with D possibly TRBD1 on 5 matching bases. The V gene lost 1 base and the J gene lost 0 bases, with 9 bases spanning the gap. CDR1 MNHNY and CDR2 SVGAGI come from the germline V gene (reference sequence). This CDR3 spans 15 amino acids. The CDR3 DNA follows: TGTGCCAGCAGTTACTTGGGGCCTCTGAACACTGAAGCTTTCTTT. Encoded protein: CASSYLGPLNTEAFF.

The chain joins TRBV11-2 to TRBJ2-5, with D perhaps assigned TRBD1 or TRBD2 (5 bases each). Germline CDR1 SGHAT, CDR2 FQNNGV. Trimming took off 5 bases at V and 1 base at J, with 17 bases between the two ends. The CDR3 covers 16 residues. The CDR3 reads CASSLNSGTSQETQYF. CDR3 coding DNA: TGTGCCAGCAGCCTAAACTCCGGGACGTCCCAAGAGACCCAGTACTTC. Full variable domain (missing parts from reference TRBV11-2 and TRBJ2-5): EAGVAQSPRYKIIEKRQSVAFWCNPISGHATLYWYQQILGQGPKLLIQFQNNGVVDDSQLPKDRFSAERLKGVDSTLKIQPAKLEDSAVYLCASSLNSGTSQETQYFGPGTRLLVL.

This clone has a single count. The genes are TRBV5-1 and TRBJ2-3, with TRBD2 matching over 8 bases. The CDR3 sequence is 16 residues long. Per the germline V gene, CDR1 is SGHRS and CDR2 is YFSETQ. With V trimmed by 4 bases and J by 1 base, 8 bases remained unmatched. CDR3 sequence (DNA): TGCGCCAGCAGCCCCCGGGGGGGAGCGGGCACAGATACGCAGTATTTT. It specifies CASSPRGGAGTDTQYF.

This clone was detected once. V gene TRBV5-1 combines with J gene TRBJ2-3; TRBD1 aligns across 8 bases. CDR1 SGHRS and CDR2 YFSETQ come from the germline V gene. Trimming at V came to 4 bases and at J to 4 bases, leaving 5 bases not matched to a gene. The CDR3 is 14 residues long. The CDR3 sequence is CASSGRGHSDTQYF. DNA for the CDR3: TGCGCCAGCAGCGGCAGGGGGCACTCAGATACGCAGTATTTT.

The chain couples TRBV6-5 to TRBJ1-2; no clear D gene. V gave up 7 bases and J gave up 0 bases, with 6 bases separating them. The CDR3 totals 12 residues. The V gene's germline CDR1 is MNHEY and CDR2 SVGAGI. The CDR3 loop reads CASTGSNYGYTF. The DNA of the CDR3 is TGTGCCAGCACAGGTTCTAACTATGGCTACACCTTC.

V usage is TRBV6-1 and J usage is TRBJ1-5; D is perhaps TRBD1 (5 bases). Germline loops: CDR1 MNHNS, CDR2 SASEGT. The CDR3 has 15 residues. Trimming removed 4 bases at V and 8 bases at J, with 18 bases between. The CDR3 here is CASSGPRDGLKPQHF. Written as DNA, the CDR3 is TGTGCCAGCAGTGGGCCTCGGGACGGCCTAAAGCCCCAGCATTTT.

The V and J genes are TRBV7-6 and TRBJ2-5; D uncertain. Germline V gives CDR1 SGHVS, CDR2 FNYEAQ. This CDR3 comprises 12 residues. V was trimmed by 5 bases and J by 1 base, leaving 5 bases between them. CDR3: CASSNPQETQYF. The CDR3 region has the DNA TGTGCCAGCAGCAACCCCCAAGAGACCCAGTACTTC.

The J gene is TRBJ2-7, the V gene TRBV6-5; 7 positions agree with TRBD1. V shed 2 bases and J 2 bases; nucleotides not matched to a gene: 0. Germline V gives CDR1 MNHEY, CDR2 SVGAGI. CDR3 size: 13 residues. CDR3 sequence reads: CASSYTGAYEQYF. The DNA for the CDR3 is TGTGCCAGCAGTTACACAGGGGCCTACGAGCAGTACTTC.